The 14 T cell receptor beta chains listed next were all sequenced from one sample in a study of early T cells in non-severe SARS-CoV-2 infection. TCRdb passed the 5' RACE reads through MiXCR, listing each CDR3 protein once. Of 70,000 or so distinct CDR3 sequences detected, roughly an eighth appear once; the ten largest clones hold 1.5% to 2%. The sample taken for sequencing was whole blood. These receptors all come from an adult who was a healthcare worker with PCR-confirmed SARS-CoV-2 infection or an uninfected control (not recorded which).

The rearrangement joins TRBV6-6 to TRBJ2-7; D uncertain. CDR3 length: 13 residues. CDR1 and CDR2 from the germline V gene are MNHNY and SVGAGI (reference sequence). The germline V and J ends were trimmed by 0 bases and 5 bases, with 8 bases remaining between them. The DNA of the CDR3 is TGTGCCAGCAGTTACTCAGAAGAGCACGAGCAGTACTTC. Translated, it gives CASSYSEEHEQYF.

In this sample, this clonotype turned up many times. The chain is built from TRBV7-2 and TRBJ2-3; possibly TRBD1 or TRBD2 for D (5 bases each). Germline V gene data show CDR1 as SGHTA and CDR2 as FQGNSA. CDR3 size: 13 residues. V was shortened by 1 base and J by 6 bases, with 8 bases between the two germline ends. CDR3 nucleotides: TGTGCCAGCAGCTTAGGAGGGGCCGATACGCAGTATTTT. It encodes CASSLGGADTQYF.

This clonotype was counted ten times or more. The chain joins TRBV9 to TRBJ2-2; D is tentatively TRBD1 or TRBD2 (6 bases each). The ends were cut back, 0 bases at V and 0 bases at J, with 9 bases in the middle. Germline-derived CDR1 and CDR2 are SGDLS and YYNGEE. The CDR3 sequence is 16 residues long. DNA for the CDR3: TGTGCCAGCAGCGTAGCGGGGGCGGCGAACACCGGGGAGCTGTTTTTT. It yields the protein CASSVAGAANTGELFF.

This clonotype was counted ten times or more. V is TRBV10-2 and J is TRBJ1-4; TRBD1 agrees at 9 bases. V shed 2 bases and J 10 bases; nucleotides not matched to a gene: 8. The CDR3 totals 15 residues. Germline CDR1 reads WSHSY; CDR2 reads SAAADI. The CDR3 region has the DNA TGCGCCAGCAGTGAGCCGGGACAGGGAAGGACAAAACTGTTTTTT. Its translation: CASSEPGQGRTKLFF.

The CDR3 is CASSFGADTQYF. The CDR3 nucleotides read TGTGCCAGCAGTTTTGGGGCAGATACGCAGTATTTT. The J gene is TRBJ2-3, the V gene TRBV12-3 or TRBV12-4; D is ambiguous. The CDR3 spans 12 residues. Trimming took 3 bases from V and 4 from J, leaving 5 bases between them.

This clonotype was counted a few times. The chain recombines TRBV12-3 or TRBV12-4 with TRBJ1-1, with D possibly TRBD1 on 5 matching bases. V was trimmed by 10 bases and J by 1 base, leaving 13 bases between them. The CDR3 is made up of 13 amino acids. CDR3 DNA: TGTGCCACCGCAGGGCCTTCGAACACTGAAGCTTTCTTT. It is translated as CATAGPSNTEAFF.

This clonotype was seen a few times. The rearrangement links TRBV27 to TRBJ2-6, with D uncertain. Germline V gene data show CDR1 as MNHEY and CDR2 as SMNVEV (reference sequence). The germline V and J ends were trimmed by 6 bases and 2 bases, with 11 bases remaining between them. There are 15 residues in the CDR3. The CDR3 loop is CASSLRETGANVLTF. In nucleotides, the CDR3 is TGTGCCAGCAGCCTAAGGGAAACTGGGGCCAACGTCCTGACTTTC.

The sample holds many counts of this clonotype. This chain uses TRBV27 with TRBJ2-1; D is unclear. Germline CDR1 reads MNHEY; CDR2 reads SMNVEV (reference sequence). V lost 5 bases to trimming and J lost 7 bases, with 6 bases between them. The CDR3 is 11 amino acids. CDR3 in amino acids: CASSARNEQFF. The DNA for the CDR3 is TGTGCCAGCAGTGCGAGAAATGAGCAGTTCTTC.

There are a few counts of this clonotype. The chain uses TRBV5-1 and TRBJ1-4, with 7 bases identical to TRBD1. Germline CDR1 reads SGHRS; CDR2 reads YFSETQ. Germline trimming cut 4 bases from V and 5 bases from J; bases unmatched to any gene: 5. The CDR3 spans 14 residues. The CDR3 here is CASSIGTANEKLFF. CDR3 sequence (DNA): TGCGCCAGCAGCATCGGGACAGCGAATGAAAAACTGTTTTTT. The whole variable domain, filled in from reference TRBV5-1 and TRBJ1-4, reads KAGVTQTPRYLIKTRGQQVTLSCSPISGHRSVSWYQQTPGQGLQFLFEYFSETQRNKGNFPGRFSGRQFSNSRSEMNVSTLELGDSALYLCASSIGTANEKLFFGSGTQLSVL.

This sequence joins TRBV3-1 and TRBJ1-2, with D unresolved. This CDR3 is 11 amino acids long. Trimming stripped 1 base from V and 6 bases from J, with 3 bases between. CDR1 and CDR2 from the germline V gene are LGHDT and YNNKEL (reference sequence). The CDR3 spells CASSQADGYTF. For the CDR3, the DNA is TGTGCCAGCAGCCAAGCAGATGGCTACACCTTC. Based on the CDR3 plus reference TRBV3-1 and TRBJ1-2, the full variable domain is DTAVSQTPKYLVTQMGNDKSIKCEQNLGHDTMYWYKQDSKKFLKIMFSYNNKELIINETVPNRFSPKSPDKAHLNLHINSLELGDSAVYFCASSQADGYTFGSGTRLTVV.

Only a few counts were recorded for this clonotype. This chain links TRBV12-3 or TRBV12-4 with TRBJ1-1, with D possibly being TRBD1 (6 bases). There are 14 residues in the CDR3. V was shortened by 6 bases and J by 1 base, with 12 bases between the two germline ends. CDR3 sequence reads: CASSRIGGNTEAFF. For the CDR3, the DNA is TGTGCCAGCAGCCGTATAGGGGGGAACACTGAAGCTTTCTTT.

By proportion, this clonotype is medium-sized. In DNA form, the CDR3 reads TGCGCCAGCAGTCCTGCGGGGGCCGGCACAGATACGCAGTATTTT. Its translation is CASSPAGAGTDTQYF. V usage is TRBV10-1 and J usage is TRBJ2-3; D is perhaps TRBD2 (7 bases). The CDR3 spans 15 residues. V lost 5 bases and J lost 1, with 13 bases in between. In germline, CDR1 is WNHNN, CDR2 SYGVQD (reference sequence).

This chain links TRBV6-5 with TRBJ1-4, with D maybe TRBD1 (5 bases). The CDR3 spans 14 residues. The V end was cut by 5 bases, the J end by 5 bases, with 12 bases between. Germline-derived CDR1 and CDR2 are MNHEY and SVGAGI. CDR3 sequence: CASSPGRGNEKLFF. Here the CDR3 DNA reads TGTGCCAGCAGTCCAGGACGGGGGAATGAAAAACTGTTTTTT.

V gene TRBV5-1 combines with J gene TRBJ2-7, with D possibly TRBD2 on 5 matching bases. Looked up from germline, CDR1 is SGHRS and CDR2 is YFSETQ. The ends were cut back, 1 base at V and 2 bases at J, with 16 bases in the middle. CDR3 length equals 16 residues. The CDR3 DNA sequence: TGCGCCAGCAGCTTGTTGCCGGGAAGTCTTCCCTACGAGCAGTACTTC. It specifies CASSLLPGSLPYEQYF.